The clone carrying this TCR beta chain was detected once. Antigen unknown. No patient had received any treatment before thyroid surgery. The entry originates in a study of metastatic and nonmetastatic thyroid tumors. As for the study in general: Repertoires from blood and tumor or nodule tissue of malignant and benign thyroid patients were compared.

Original methodology: The study's classifier, a distant-metastasis tool for papillary thyroid cancer, was built using CDR3 differences across clinicopathological groups. TCRdb reassembled clones from the PCR reads with MiXCR. The V and J calls come from TCRdb's annotation, not from the publication. The sample lists approximately 13,000 clones; about 33% were seen once. Notes on the study in general: Malignant thyroid tumors reportedly exceeded benign nodules significantly in TCR beta diversity, with the difference appearing in blood and tumor.

The clonotype was recovered from a male donor with papillary thyroid cancer or a benign thyroid nodule (not recorded which). Some clones in this sample may be carry-over from other donors' samples. Sequencing was carried out using tumor tissue.

CDR3 residues: CSATGLAGGGSGELFF. In DNA, the CDR3 is TGCAGTGCCACGGGACTAGCGGGAGGGGGATCCGGGGAGCTGTTTTTT. This rearrangement joins TRBV20-1 to TRBJ2-2; 16 positions agree with TRBD2. V was clipped by 6 bases and J by 6 bases; unmatched bases: 7. There are 16 residues in the CDR3. CDR1 DFQATT and CDR2 SNEGSKA come from the germline V gene (reference sequence).